The clone carrying this T cell receptor (beta chain) was recorded a few times. Its antigen is not identified. Repertoires were generated with immunoSEQ multiplex PCR, while TCRdb's copy carries only in-frame clones and drops some. The sample holds 13,000 to 15,000 clones, 68% seen once. This sample was included in a study of CD4+ T cells in melanoma. Study-wide points: A reported correlation linked neoantigen-specific CD4+ T cells to CD8+, macrophage and B cell function. In melanoma, neoantigen-specific CD4+ T cells reportedly differed in differentiation state.

Germline CDR1 reads SEHNR; CDR2 reads FQNEAQ (reference sequence). V lost 4 bases and J 1 base, leaving 16 bases between the germline ends. The CDR3 contains 16 residues. The specimen sequenced was cells from a culture (not recorded whether cultured in vitro). The chain has TRBV7-9 and TRBJ1-1; D not certain. The sequence came from a human donor with melanoma. Here the CDR3 DNA reads TGTGCCAGCAGCTCCCTTACGAGGGTGGCGAACACTGAAGCTTTCTTT. It codes for CASSSLTRVANTEAFF.